These 5 T cell receptor beta chains were all obtained from the same sample, sequenced in a study of OX40 agonist ivuxolimab in advanced cancers. Sequencing used immunoSEQ multiplex PCR; TCRdb keeps in-frame clones, though not all of them. The data show about 80,000 clones, with around 93% seen just once and 8.5% to 9% held by the top ten. The sequences come from CD4+ or CD8+ T cells sorted from blood, collected in a trial of the OX40 agonist ivuxolimab. Every receptor here comes from an adult with an advanced solid tumor such as melanoma, head and neck, liver or kidney cancer.

The rearrangement links TRBV10-3 to TRBJ2-7, with TRBD1 matching 7 bases. The germline V gene encodes CDR1 ENHRY and CDR2 SYGVKD. Trimming at V came to 2 bases and at J to 4 bases, leaving 5 bases not matched to a gene. CDR3 size: 14 residues. As DNA, the CDR3 is TGTGCCATCAGTGAGAAGGGGACAGCTTACGAGCAGTACTTC. It encodes CAISEKGTAYEQYF.

This clone was counted between two and nine times. The rearrangement links TRBV7-6 to TRBJ2-1, with D possibly being TRBD2 (5 bases). This CDR3 region has 16 residues. The V gene's germline CDR1 is SGHVS and CDR2 FNYEAQ. The V and J ends lost 1 base and 9 bases respectively, with 19 bases between them. The CDR3 nucleotides read TGTGCCAGCAGCTTAGACCGATCACTAGGACGGGGTGAGCAGTTCTTC. Amino acids: CASSLDRSLGRGEQFF.

This chain links TRBV6-5 with TRBJ2-3; the match to TRBD2 covers 12 bases. V shed 5 bases, J shed 2 bases, and the junction held 2 bases outside the gene matches. Germline CDR1 is MNHEY and CDR2 is SVGAGI. This CDR3 has 15 amino acids. The CDR3 region is CASSPSGGATDTQYF. The CDR3 DNA is TGTGCCAGCAGTCCTAGCGGGGGGGCCACAGATACGCAGTATTTT.

The chain links TRBV18 to TRBJ1-2, with a tentative D call TRBD1 (6 bases). Trimming removed 3 bases at V and 1 base at J, with 21 bases between. This CDR3 has 18 amino acids. Germline V gene lookup returns CDR1 KGHSH and CDR2 LQKENI. The CDR3 DNA is TGTGCCAGCTCACCCGAACAGGGACTCGAACTTAATAACTATGGCTACACCTTC. Translation gives CASSPEQGLELNNYGYTF.

The V gene is TRBV12-5, the J gene TRBJ2-1, with D unclear. CDR1 and CDR2 (germline): LGHNT, FRNRAP. CDR3 length: 16 amino acids. Trimming took 7 bases from V and 7 from J, leaving 23 bases between them. As DNA, the CDR3 is TGTGCTAGTGCCGATACAGTAACTCTCAGTAGGAATGAGCAGTTCTTC. Its protein product is CASADTVTLSRNEQFF.